Listed below are T cell receptor beta chains from one sample, sequenced in a study of T cell responses to AZD1222 COVID-19 vaccine. Here immunoSEQ multiplex PCR was the method, and the copy in TCRdb shows in-frame clones only, minus some. The table lists more than 95,000 clones, 85% to 95% of them singletons, with 2.5% to 3.5% in the top ten. The sequencing here drew on peripheral blood, taken on day 0 of AZD1222 vaccination. The origin of the receptors is an adult in good health. Both conserved end residues are part of each CDR3. Fields, in order: J gene, V gene, D gene, clone size, CDR3 protein, CDR3 DNA. The D gene is left open where the match is weak. Some rows mark clone size as missing; the rest say once, few, many or name a class of expanded clone.

TRBJ1-1,TRBV5-6,NA,NA,CASSLGPRDPLGSEAFF,TGTGCCAGCAGCCTCGGGCCCCGGGACCCCTTAGGGAGTGAAGCTTTCTTT
TRBJ1-1,TRBV10-3,NA,NA,CARAQGMNTEAFF,TGTGCCAGGGCACAGGGCATGAACACTGAAGCTTTCTTT
TRBJ2-7,TRBV5-4,TRBD2,NA,CASSFGGGPSYEQYF,TGTGCCAGCAGCTTTGGGGGAGGGCCTTCCTACGAGCAGTACTTC
TRBJ1-2,TRBV28,NA,NA,CASTPPGNYGYTF,TGTGCCAGCACCCCCCCGGGGAACTATGGCTACACCTTC
TRBJ1-5,TRBV20-1,NA,NA,CSARGNQPQHF,TGCAGTGCTAGGGGAAATCAGCCCCAGCATTTT
TRBJ1-2,TRBV6-5,NA,NA,CASSRDNYGYTF,TGTGCCAGCAGTCGGGACAACTATGGCTACACCTTC
TRBJ1-2,TRBV24-1,TRBD1,NA,CATSDGQGGYTF,TGTGCCACCAGTGATGGACAGGGTGGCTACACCTTC
TRBJ1-1,TRBV2,TRBD1,NA,CASTFDRDTEAFF,TGTGCCAGCACCTTCGACAGGGACACTGAAGCTTTCTTT
TRBJ2-3,TRBV5-1,TRBD2,NA,CASHNRGGSQYF,TGCGCCAGCCACAACCGGGGGGGTTCGCAGTATTTT
TRBJ1-6,TRBV28,NA,NA,CASSRPGLRGDSPLHF,TGTGCCAGCAGTCGACCGGGACTTCGGGGTGACTCACCCCTCCACTTT
TRBJ1-4,TRBV19,NA,NA,CASSEQDATNEKLFF,TGTGCCAGTAGTGAACAGGATGCAACTAATGAAAAACTGTTTTTT
TRBJ2-1,TRBV13,NA,once,CASSLGGPVDNEQFF,TGTGCCAGCAGCTTAGGCGGGCCGGTTGACAATGAGCAGTTCTTC
TRBJ2-1,TRBV5-1,TRBD2,NA,CASSLGGLAGNNEQFF,TGCGCCAGCAGCTTGGGCGGGCTAGCGGGAAACAATGAGCAGTTCTTC
TRBJ1-1,TRBV12-3/TRBV12-4,NA,NA,CASSLGPNTEAFF,TGTGCCAGCAGTTTAGGGCCGAACACTGAAGCTTTCTTT
TRBJ1-6,TRBV27,NA,NA,CASSLGGGAYSPLHF,TGTGCCAGCAGCTTGGGGGGGGGAGCTTATTCACCCCTCCACTTT
TRBJ1-2,TRBV20-1,NA,NA,CSVPSNYGYTF,TGCAGTGTACCCAGCAACTATGGCTACACCTTC
TRBJ1-2,TRBV6-5,NA,NA,CASSGSSYGYTF,TGTGCCAGCTCTGGCAGTTCCTATGGCTACACCTTC
TRBJ2-4,TRBV27,NA,NA,CASSSPLRLAKNIQYF,TGTGCCAGCAGTTCCCCACTGAGACTAGCCAAAAACATTCAGTACTTC
TRBJ1-1,TRBV30,NA,NA,CAWSPEGGDTEAFF,TGTGCCTGGAGTCCGGAAGGGGGGGACACTGAAGCTTTCTTT
TRBJ2-3,TRBV9,NA,once,CASSAFETTDTQYF,TGTGCCAGCAGCGCCTTCGAAACCACAGATACGCAGTATTTT
TRBJ2-5,TRBV5-5,NA,once,CASSLRTPETQYF,TGTGCCAGCAGCTTGCGAACACCGGAGACCCAGTACTTC
TRBJ2-7,TRBV28,NA,NA,CASSLYGGAISYEQYF,TGTGCCAGCAGTTTATATGGGGGGGCCATCTCCTACGAGCAGTACTTC
TRBJ2-7,TRBV6-5,NA,NA,CASSYGRRMIYEQYF,TGTGCCAGCAGTTACGGTCGCAGGATGATCTACGAGCAGTACTTC
TRBJ2-5,TRBV7-8,NA,NA,CASSLALTPQETQYF,TGTGCCAGCAGCTTAGCACTTACCCCTCAAGAGACCCAGTACTTC
TRBJ1-2,TRBV29-1,NA,NA,CSGGGVYGYTF,TGCAGCGGCGGGGGCGTCTATGGCTACACCTTC
TRBJ2-2,TRBV11-3,NA,once,CASSLPPSRELFF,TGTGCCAGCAGCTTGCCTCCCTCCAGGGAGCTGTTTTTT
TRBJ2-1,TRBV3-1/TRBV3-2,NA,NA,CASSQRMGRDEQFF,TGTGCCAGCAGCCAAAGGATGGGCAGGGACGAGCAGTTCTTC
TRBJ1-2,TRBV27,NA,NA,CASSYTGGSGGYTF,TGTGCCAGCAGCTATACGGGGGGGTCGGGTGGCTACACCTTC
TRBJ1-6,TRBV4-1,NA,NA,CASSQEGRNNSPLHF,TGCGCCAGCAGCCAAGAGGGGAGAAATAATTCACCCCTCCACTTT
TRBJ1-4,TRBV3-1/TRBV3-2,NA,NA,CASSPGTSVMGEKLFF,TGTGCCAGCAGCCCCGGGACGTCGGTAATGGGTGAAAAACTGTTTTTT
TRBJ2-3,TRBV6-7,NA,NA,CASSYVGPITDTQYF,TGTGCCAGCAGTTACGTCGGCCCCATCACAGATACGCAGTATTTT
TRBJ2-5,TRBV18,TRBD1,NA,CASSPLPTGGKETQYF,TGTGCCAGCTCACCTTTACCGACAGGGGGGAAAGAGACCCAGTACTTC
TRBJ2-5,TRBV10-1,NA,NA,CASSDSGTQETQYF,TGCGCCAGCAGTGACTCGGGAACCCAAGAGACCCAGTACTTC
TRBJ2-1,TRBV5-1,NA,NA,CASSLVTGRDEQFF,TGCGCCAGCAGCTTGGTTACAGGGAGGGATGAGCAGTTCTTC
TRBJ1-2,TRBV21-1,NA,NA,CACRAPKLCGYTF,TGTGCGTGCCGGGCCCCCAAACTATGTGGCTACACCTTC
TRBJ2-2,TRBV7-3,NA,NA,CASSFLRTGELFF,TGTGCCAGCAGCTTTTTGCGAACCGGGGAGCTGTTTTTT
TRBJ2-7,TRBV5-4,TRBD1,NA,CASSFGTAYEQYF,TGTGCCAGCAGCTTTGGGACAGCCTACGAGCAGTACTTC
TRBJ1-1,TRBV25-1,NA,NA,CASSNRGLLEAFF,TGTGCCAGCAGTAATAGGGGATTGTTGGAAGCTTTCTTT
TRBJ1-3,TRBV5-8,NA,NA,CASSLLSSGYGNTIYF,TGTGCCAGCAGCTTGCTTTCCTCAGGGTATGGAAACACCATATATTTT
TRBJ1-1,TRBV27,TRBD1,NA,CASLGTGWNTEAFF,TGTGCCAGTCTCGGGACAGGGTGGAACACTGAAGCTTTCTTT
TRBJ1-5,TRBV2,NA,once,CASSSPSGPSDQPQHF,TGTGCCAGCTCCTCCCCCTCAGGGCCCTCCGATCAGCCCCAGCATTTT
TRBJ2-3,TRBV5-4,TRBD2,NA,CASSLSGRGGTDTQYF,TGTGCCAGCAGTCTTAGCGGGAGAGGGGGGACAGATACGCAGTATTTT
TRBJ2-7,TRBV9,TRBD1,NA,CASSVGMGQGTYEQYF,TGTGCCAGCAGCGTAGGCATGGGACAGGGCACCTACGAGCAGTACTTC
TRBJ2-1,TRBV28,NA,NA,CASSFGVRGGEQFF,TGTGCCAGCAGTTTCGGGGTAAGGGGTGGTGAGCAGTTCTTC
TRBJ2-1,TRBV14,NA,NA,CASSPSGAGPFYNEQFF,TGTGCCAGCAGTCCCTCCGGGGCGGGCCCCTTCTACAATGAGCAGTTCTTC
TRBJ2-5,TRBV5-1,TRBD1,NA,CASSFGTGQETQYF,TGCGCCAGCAGCTTTGGGACAGGCCAAGAGACCCAGTACTTC
TRBJ2-5,TRBV7-8,TRBD2,NA,CASSLFHPGTKEELAQYF,TGTGCCAGCAGCTTATTTCACCCCGGGACTAAGGAGGAGTTGGCCCAGTACTTC
TRBJ1-5,TRBV11-2,NA,NA,CASSPDSYNQPQHF,TGTGCCAGCAGCCCCGACAGTTACAATCAGCCCCAGCATTTT
TRBJ1-2,TRBV5-1,NA,NA,CASSFSGEIGYTF,TGCGCCAGCAGCTTTTCAGGGGAGATTGGCTACACCTTC
TRBJ2-7,TRBV10-3,NA,NA,CAIMGVDGKGSYEQYF,TGTGCCATCATGGGGGTCGACGGTAAGGGCTCCTACGAGCAGTACTTC
TRBJ2-1,TRBV28,NA,NA,CASSHPGLSSYNEQFF,TGTGCCAGCAGTCACCCGGGACTCAGCTCCTACAATGAGCAGTTCTTC